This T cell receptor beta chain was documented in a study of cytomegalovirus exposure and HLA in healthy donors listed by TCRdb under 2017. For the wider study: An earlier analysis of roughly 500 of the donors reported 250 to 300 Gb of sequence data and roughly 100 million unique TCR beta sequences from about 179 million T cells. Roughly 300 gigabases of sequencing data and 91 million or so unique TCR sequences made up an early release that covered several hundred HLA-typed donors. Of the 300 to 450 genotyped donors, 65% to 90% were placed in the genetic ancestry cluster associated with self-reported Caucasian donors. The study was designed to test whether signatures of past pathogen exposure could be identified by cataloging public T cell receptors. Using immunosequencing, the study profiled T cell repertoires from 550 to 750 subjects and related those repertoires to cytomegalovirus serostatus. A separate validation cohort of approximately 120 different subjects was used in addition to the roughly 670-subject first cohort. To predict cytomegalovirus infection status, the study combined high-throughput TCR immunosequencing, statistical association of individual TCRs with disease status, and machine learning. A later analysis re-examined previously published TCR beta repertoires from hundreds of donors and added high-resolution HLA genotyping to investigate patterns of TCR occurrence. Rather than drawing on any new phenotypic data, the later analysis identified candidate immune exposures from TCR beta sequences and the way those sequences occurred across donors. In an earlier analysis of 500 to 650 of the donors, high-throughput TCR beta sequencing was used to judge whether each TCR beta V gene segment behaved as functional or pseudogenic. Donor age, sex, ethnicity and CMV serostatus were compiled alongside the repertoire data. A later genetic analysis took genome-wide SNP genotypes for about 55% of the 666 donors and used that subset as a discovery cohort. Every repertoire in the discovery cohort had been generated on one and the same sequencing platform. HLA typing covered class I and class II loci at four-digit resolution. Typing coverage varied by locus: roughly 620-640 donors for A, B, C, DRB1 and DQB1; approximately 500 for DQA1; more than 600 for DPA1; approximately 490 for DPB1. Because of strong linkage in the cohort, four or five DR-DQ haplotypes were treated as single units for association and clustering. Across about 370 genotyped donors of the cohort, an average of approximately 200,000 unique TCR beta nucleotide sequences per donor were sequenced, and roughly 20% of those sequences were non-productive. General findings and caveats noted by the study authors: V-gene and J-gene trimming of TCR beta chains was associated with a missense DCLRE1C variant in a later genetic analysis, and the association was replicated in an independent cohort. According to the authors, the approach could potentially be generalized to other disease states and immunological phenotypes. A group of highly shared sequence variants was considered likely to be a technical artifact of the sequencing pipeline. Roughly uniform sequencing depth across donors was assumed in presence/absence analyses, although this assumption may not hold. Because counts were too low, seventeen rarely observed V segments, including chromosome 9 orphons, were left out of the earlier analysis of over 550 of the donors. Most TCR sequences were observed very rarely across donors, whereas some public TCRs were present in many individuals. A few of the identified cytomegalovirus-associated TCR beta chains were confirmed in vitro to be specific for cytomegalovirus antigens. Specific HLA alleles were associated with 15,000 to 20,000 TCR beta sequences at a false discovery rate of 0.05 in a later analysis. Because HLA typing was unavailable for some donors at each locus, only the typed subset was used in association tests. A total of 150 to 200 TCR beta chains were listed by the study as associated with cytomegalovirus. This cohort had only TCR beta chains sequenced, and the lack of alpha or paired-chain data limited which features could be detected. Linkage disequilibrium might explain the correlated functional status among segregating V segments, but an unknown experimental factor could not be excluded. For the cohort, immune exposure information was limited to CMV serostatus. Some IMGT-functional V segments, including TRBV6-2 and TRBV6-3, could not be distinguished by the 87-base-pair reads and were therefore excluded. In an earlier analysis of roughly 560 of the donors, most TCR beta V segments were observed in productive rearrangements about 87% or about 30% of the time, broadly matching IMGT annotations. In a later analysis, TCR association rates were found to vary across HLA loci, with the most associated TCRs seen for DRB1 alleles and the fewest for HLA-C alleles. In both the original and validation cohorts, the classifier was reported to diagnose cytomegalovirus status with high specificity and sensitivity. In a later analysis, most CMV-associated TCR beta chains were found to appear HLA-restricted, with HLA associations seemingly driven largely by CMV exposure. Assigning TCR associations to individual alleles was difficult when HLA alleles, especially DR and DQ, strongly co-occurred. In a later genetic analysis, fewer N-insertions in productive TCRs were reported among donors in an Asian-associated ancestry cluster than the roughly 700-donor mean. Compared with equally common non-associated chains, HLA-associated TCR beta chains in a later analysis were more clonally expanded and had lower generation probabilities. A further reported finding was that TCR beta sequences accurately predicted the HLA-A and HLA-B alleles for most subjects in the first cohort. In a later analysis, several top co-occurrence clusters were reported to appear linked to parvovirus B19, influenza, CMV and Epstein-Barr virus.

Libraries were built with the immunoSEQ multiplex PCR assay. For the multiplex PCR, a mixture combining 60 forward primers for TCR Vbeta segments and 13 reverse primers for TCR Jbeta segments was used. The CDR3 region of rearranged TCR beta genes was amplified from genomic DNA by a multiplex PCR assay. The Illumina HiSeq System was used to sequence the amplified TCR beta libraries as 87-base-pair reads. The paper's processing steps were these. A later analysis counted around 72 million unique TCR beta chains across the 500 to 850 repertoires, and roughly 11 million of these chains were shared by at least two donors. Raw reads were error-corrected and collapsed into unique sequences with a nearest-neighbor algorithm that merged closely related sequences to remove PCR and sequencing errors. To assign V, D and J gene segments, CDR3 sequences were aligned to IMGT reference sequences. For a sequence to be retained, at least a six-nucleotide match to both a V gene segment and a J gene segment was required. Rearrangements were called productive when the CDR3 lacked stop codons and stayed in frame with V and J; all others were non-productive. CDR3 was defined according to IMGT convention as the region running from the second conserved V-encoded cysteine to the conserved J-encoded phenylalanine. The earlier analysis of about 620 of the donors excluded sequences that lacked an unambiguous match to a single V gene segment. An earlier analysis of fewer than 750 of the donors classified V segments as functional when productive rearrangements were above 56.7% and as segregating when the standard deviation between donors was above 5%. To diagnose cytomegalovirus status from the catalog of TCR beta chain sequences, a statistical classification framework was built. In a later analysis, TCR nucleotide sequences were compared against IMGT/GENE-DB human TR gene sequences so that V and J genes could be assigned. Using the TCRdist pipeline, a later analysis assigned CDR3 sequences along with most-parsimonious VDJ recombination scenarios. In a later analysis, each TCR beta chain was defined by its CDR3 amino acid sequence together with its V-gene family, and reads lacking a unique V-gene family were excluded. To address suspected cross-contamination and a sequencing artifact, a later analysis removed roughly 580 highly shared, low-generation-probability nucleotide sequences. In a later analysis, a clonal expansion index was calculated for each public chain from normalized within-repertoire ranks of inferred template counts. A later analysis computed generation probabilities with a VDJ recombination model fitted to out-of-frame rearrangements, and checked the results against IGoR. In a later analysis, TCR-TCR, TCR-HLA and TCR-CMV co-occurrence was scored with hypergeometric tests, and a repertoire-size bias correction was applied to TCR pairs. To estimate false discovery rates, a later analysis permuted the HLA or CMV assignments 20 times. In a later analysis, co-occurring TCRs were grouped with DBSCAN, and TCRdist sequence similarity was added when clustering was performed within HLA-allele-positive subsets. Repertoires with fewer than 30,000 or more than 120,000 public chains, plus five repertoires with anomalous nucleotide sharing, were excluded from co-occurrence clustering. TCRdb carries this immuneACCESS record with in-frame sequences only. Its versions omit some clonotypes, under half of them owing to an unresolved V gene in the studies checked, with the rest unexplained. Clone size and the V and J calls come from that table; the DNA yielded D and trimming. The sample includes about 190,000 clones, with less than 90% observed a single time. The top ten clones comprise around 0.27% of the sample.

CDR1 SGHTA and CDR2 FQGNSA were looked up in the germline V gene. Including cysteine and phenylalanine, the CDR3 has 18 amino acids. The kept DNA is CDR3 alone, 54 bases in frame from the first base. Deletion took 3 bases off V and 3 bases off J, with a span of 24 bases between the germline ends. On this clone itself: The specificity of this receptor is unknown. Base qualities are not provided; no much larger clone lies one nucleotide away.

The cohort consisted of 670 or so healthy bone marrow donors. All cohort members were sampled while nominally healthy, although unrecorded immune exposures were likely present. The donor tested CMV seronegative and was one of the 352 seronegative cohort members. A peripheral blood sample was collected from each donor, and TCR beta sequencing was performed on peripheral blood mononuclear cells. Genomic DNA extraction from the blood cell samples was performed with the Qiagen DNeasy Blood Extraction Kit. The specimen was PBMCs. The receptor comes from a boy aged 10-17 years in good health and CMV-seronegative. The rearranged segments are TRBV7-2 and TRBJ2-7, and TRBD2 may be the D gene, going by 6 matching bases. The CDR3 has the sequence CASSFRVSITSPFYEQYF. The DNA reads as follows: TGTGCCAGCAGCTTCCGAGTATCAATAACTAGCCCATTCTACGAGCAGTACTTC.